The rows below give T cell receptor beta chains drawn from one sample of a study of OX40 agonist ivuxolimab in advanced cancers. Measured with immunoSEQ multiplex PCR; TCRdb has only the in-frame clones, and not every one. The repertoire has more than 45,000 clones, around 90% of them found once; the top ten carry over 3%. The starting material was CD4+ or CD8+ T cells sorted from blood, obtained in a trial of the OX40 agonist ivuxolimab. The origin of the receptors is an adult with an advanced solid tumor such as melanoma, head and neck, liver or kidney cancer. Each CDR3 is given with its conserved first and last residue. Each record gives: D gene, V gene, clone size, J gene, CDR3 protein, CDR3 DNA. D genes are given only for firm matches. Size is omitted from some rows. Given values are once, few, many or a class for expanded clones.

>NA|TRBV7-9|few|TRBJ2-3
CASRPPFRSRSPDTQYF
TGTGCCAGCAGGCCCCCTTTCCGGTCCCGGAGTCCAGATACGCAGTATTTT
>NA|TRBV7-9|once|TRBJ2-7
CASSLLVQSEQYF
TGTGCCAGCAGCTTATTGGTGCAGAGCGAGCAGTACTTC
>NA|TRBV30|NA|TRBJ2-1
CAWRPLAHEQFF
TGTGCCTGGAGACCTCTAGCGCATGAGCAGTTCTTC
>NA|TRBV20-1|NA|TRBJ2-7
CSASSIYEQYF
TGCAGTGCTAGTTCGATTTACGAGCAGTACTTC
>TRBD2|TRBV6-5|NA|TRBJ2-1
CASSYSPSGSFDEQFF
TGTGCCAGCAGTTACTCTCCTAGCGGGAGTTTCGATGAGCAGTTCTTC
>NA|TRBV18|NA|TRBJ1-2
CASSRARYTF
TGTGCCAGCTCACGAGCTAGGTACACCTTC
>TRBD2|TRBV10-3|NA|TRBJ2-7
CAISGRSQTYEQYF
TGTGCCATTAGCGGGAGGAGCCAAACCTACGAGCAGTACTTC
>NA|TRBV10-3|NA|TRBJ1-2
CAISESEEYGYTF
TGTGCCATCAGTGAGTCCGAGGAGTATGGCTACACCTTC
>NA|TRBV2|NA|TRBJ2-7
CASKLSHEQYF
TGTGCCAGCAAACTATCTCACGAGCAGTACTTC
>NA|TRBV7-2|NA|TRBJ1-1
CASSFPDTEAFF
TGTGCCAGCAGCTTCCCCGACACTGAAGCTTTCTTT
>NA|TRBV7-9|NA|TRBJ2-2
CASSLTTGELFF
TGTGCCAGCAGCTTAACAACCGGGGAGCTGTTTTTT
>TRBD2|TRBV11-2|once|TRBJ2-1
CASSLLGGRSSAEQFF
TGTGCCAGCAGCTTATTAGGCGGGAGGAGCTCGGCTGAGCAGTTCTTC
>NA|TRBV5-1|NA|TRBJ1-1
CASSLDGTNTEAFF
TGCGCCAGCAGCTTGGACGGTACAAACACTGAAGCTTTCTTT
>NA|TRBV5-5|NA|TRBJ1-5
CASSPGTPVLSNQPQHF
TGTGCCAGCAGCCCCGGGACTCCTGTCCTTAGCAATCAGCCCCAGCATTTT
>TRBD2|TRBV30|NA|TRBJ2-7
CAWRTSGSRNEQYF
TGTGCCTGGAGAACTAGCGGCTCCCGGAACGAGCAGTACTTC
>NA|TRBV25-1|NA|TRBJ1-3
CASTQANSGNTIYF
TGTGCCAGCACACAGGCCAACTCTGGAAATACCATATATTTT
>NA|TRBV10-3|NA|TRBJ1-1
CAISDAGRNTEAFF
TGTGCCATCAGTGATGCTGGCAGAAACACTGAAGCTTTCTTT
>TRBD2|TRBV7-9|NA|TRBJ2-7
CASSASGGYEQYF
TGTGCCAGCAGCGCGAGCGGGGGTTACGAGCAGTACTTC
>NA|TRBV6-5|NA|TRBJ1-1
CASSYSPLSTEAFF
TGTGCCAGCAGTTACTCGCCCCTCTCAACTGAAGCTTTCTTT
>TRBD2|TRBV4-2|NA|TRBJ2-3
CASSQGRLANTDTQYF
TGTGCCAGCAGCCAAGGTAGACTAGCGAACACAGATACGCAGTATTTT
>NA|TRBV7-8|NA|TRBJ1-2
CASSPAGRDYGYTF
TGTGCCAGCAGCCCCGCGGGCAGGGACTATGGCTACACCTTC
>TRBD2|TRBV4-2|NA|TRBJ2-4
CASSQGTSGQNIQYF
TGTGCCAGCAGCCAGGGGACTAGCGGACAAAACATTCAGTACTTC
>NA|TRBV28|few|TRBJ1-5
CASRLGTQPQHF
TGTGCCAGCAGATTGGGGACTCAGCCCCAGCATTTT
>TRBD1|TRBV2|NA|TRBJ2-2
CASSAQGAGELFF
TGTGCCAGCAGCGCTCAGGGGGCCGGGGAGCTGTTTTTT
>TRBD2|TRBV4-1|NA|TRBJ2-1
CASSRSGRGHNEQFF
TGCGCCAGCAGCCGTAGCGGGAGAGGCCACAATGAGCAGTTCTTC
>NA|TRBV6-1|NA|TRBJ2-7
CASSAGQFSYEQYF
TGTGCCAGCAGTGCGGGGCAGTTCTCCTACGAGCAGTACTTC
>NA|TRBV19|NA|TRBJ2-3
CASSEVPTDTQYF
TGTGCCAGTAGTGAGGTCCCCACAGATACGCAGTATTTT
>TRBD1|TRBV6-6|NA|TRBJ1-1
CASRGGTAEAFF
TGTGCCAGCAGGGGGGGGACAGCTGAAGCTTTCTTT
>NA|TRBV7-2|NA|TRBJ1-1
CASSLVAEIEAFF
TGTGCCAGCAGCTTAGTGGCCGAGATTGAAGCTTTCTTT
>NA|TRBV19|NA|TRBJ1-4
CASSTIQGAPGEKLFF
TGTGCCAGTAGTACAATACAGGGAGCTCCAGGGGAAAAACTGTTTTTT
>TRBD2|TRBV5-6|NA|TRBJ2-7
CASSRRTSGRSYEQYF
TGTGCCAGCAGCAGACGGACTAGCGGGAGGAGCTACGAGCAGTACTTC
>NA|TRBV19|NA|TRBJ1-2
CASSTIDTSDNYGYTF
TGTGCCAGTAGTACCATCGACACGAGCGATAACTATGGCTACACCTTC